This is a list of T cell receptor beta chains from one sample in a study of blood T cell repertoires in COVID-19. Generated by immunoSEQ multiplex PCR, the TCRdb table keeps only in-frame clones and is missing some. The data contain under 450,000 clones, over 75% of them singletons. Sequenced sample: PBMCs or T cells enriched from blood (not recorded which). Receptor source: a man in his thirties or forties who had recovered from COVID-19. The CDR3 runs from the conserved cysteine through the conserved F or W.

>TRBV5-6
CASSLTGGNTEAFF
>TRBV12-3/TRBV12-4
CASGGGYNEQFF
>TRBV10-1
CASSVDRTYEQYF
>TRBV5-4
CASSIILAGGLAYNEQFF
>TRBV6-5
CASTPFRQGAEAFF
>TRBV2
CASQGQAVEAFF
>TRBV6-5
CASSTRGSADYGYTF
>TRBV9
CASSVQGVGNTIYF
>TRBV6-5
CASNTQGANTGELFF
>TRBV29-1
CSVVGRRDEQYF
>TRBV9
CASSASSANIQYF
>TRBV5-1
CASSFVLAGGGEQFF
>TRBV10-3
CAINPTGTYGYTF
>TRBV6-2/TRBV6-3
CASSYTIGQGQETQYF
>TRBV30
CAYLGGGVGEQFF
>TRBV5-6
CASSLVGVYNSPLHF
>TRBV7-9
CASSRSGLFWDEQYF
>TRBV5-1
CASSPGTGGETQYF
>TRBV5-1
CASSPGTGGAGSLTGTEAFF
>TRBV6-2/TRBV6-3
CASSYSFIGDSSYEQYF
>TRBV7-2
CASSLGLAEETQYF
>TRBV5-1
CASSLDRGSHNSPLHF
>TRBV2
CASRSGTLTYQPQHF
>TRBV29-1
CSAWPGTASYEQYF
>TRBV4-1
CASSHPLADSTDTQYF
>TRBV29-1
CSAGDIGAVNTEAFF
>TRBV4-2
CASSVGQGGETQYF
>TRBV7-9
CASSSPGQGARAQYF